This passage covers 9 T cell receptor beta chains from one sample sequenced in a study of blood T cell repertoires in COVID-19. This table comes from immunoSEQ multiplex PCR, and its TCRdb copy is limited to in-frame clones, with some not included. The sample has about 110,000 clones, 70% to 90% seen once. The sequenced material came from peripheral blood. The receptors originated from a human donor in a cohort sampled during active COVID-19.

V usage is TRBV6-5 and J usage is TRBJ1-1; no definite D call. Germline V lookup: CDR1 MNHEY, CDR2 SVGAGI. V was trimmed by 0 bases and J by 5 bases, leaving 10 bases between them. The CDR3 has 14 amino acids. The CDR3 DNA is TGTGCCAGCAGTTACTCGAGGTCCCGGACTGAAGCTTTCTTT. As protein: CASSYSRSRTEAFF.

This chain joins TRBV6-6 and TRBJ1-1, with a possible D match to TRBD1 (5 bases). The germline gives CDR1 MNHNY, CDR2 SVGAGI (reference sequence). The V end was cut by 4 bases, the J end by 3 bases, with 12 bases between. The CDR3 length is 14 residues. The CDR3 DNA reads TGTGCCAGCAGTTTACTTGGAGGGGACACTGAAGCTTTCTTT. Its protein is CASSLLGGDTEAFF.

This clone was counted between two and nine times. This chain uses TRBV28 with TRBJ1-2; 8 bases match TRBD1. V gave up 4 bases and J gave up 8 bases; unmatched junction bases: 12. The CDR3 covers 15 residues. From germline, CDR1 is MDHEN and CDR2 SYDVKM. The CDR3 region is CASSSLRGLGSGYTF. The CDR3 DNA is TGTGCCAGCAGTTCTCTCAGGGGGCTTGGCTCCGGCTACACCTTC.

The chain joins TRBV24-1 to TRBJ2-5; 7 bases match TRBD2. CDR1 is KGHDR and CDR2 is SFDVKD in the germline V gene. Trimming at V came to 4 bases and at J to 2 bases, leaving 9 bases not matched to a gene. The CDR3 is 16 residues long. DNA for the CDR3: TGTGCCACCAGTGACGCTAGACTAGCAAGTCAAGAGACCCAGTACTTC. This codes for CATSDARLASQETQYF.

This clone was seen just once. This chain links TRBV19 with TRBJ2-2; TRBD2 matches 7 bases. The CDR3 is made up of 15 amino acids. With V trimmed by 3 bases and J by 3 bases, 4 bases remained unmatched. Per the germline V gene, CDR1 is LNHDA and CDR2 is SQIVND (reference sequence). CDR3 DNA sequence: TGTGCCAGTAGTATCTGGCTAGCGGACACCGGGGAGCTGTTTTTT. Amino acids: CASSIWLADTGELFF.

The chain has TRBV4-1 and TRBJ1-6, with TRBD1 identical over 11 bases. V lost 3 bases to trimming and J lost 9 bases; unmatched junction nucleotides: 10. The germline V gene has CDR1 MGHRA and CDR2 YSYEKL. The CDR3 consists of 17 residues. The CDR3 DNA follows: TGCGCCAGCAGCCAGTCAGTCTCGGACAGGGGGCGTTCACCCCTCCACTTT. Translated, it gives CASSQSVSDRGRSPLHF.

The genes are TRBV12-5 and TRBJ2-3; 9 bases line up with TRBD1. The V gene's germline CDR1 is LGHNT and CDR2 FRNRAP. Trimming cost V 2 bases and J 10 bases; bases outside gene matches: 7. The CDR3 totals 14 residues. Here the CDR3 reads CASGLSGTGKSQYF. CDR3 DNA: TGTGCTAGTGGTTTGAGCGGGACAGGGAAATCGCAGTATTTT.

The chain carries TRBV5-1 and TRBJ2-5, with 7 bases identical to TRBD1. Germline V gene sequence: CDR1 SGHRS, CDR2 YFSETQ. The CDR3 spans 13 residues. V was pared by 1 base and J by 3 bases, with 0 bases of the junction left unmatched. The CDR3 DNA is TGCGCCAGCAGCTTGACAGGGGAAGAGACCCAGTACTTC. Translating it yields CASSLTGEETQYF.

The CDR3 sequence: CASSSHRDVVGLDTEAFF. In DNA, the CDR3 is TGTGCCAGCAGTTCCCACAGGGATGTGGTAGGTTTGGACACTGAAGCTTTCTTT. The chain has TRBV28 and TRBJ1-1; D might be TRBD1 (6 bases). CDR1 and CDR2 (germline): MDHEN, SYDVKM. The CDR3 runs to 18 residues. V lost 4 bases, J lost 3 bases, and 24 bases lay in between.